Shown below are 14 T cell receptor beta chains from a single sample sequenced in a study of T-cell reconstitution after alpha-beta-depleted transplantation in children. Construction of the TCRbeta library involved unique molecular identifiers. TCRdb called the PCR reads again in MiXCR, with one record for every CDR3 protein. The sample records 200,000 to 250,000 distinct CDR3 sequences, roughly 11% being singletons. This sample comprised PBMCs, obtained before TCRalphabeta/CD19-depleted stem cell transplant. Receptor source: a child younger than two with acute myeloid leukemia, due to receive a stem cell transplant.

This clonotype was detected many times. This chain uses TRBV20-1 with TRBJ2-1; TRBD2 aligns across 12 bases. Germline V CDR1 and CDR2: DFQATT, SNEGSKA (reference sequence). This CDR3 spans 15 amino acids. V trimming: 6 bases; J trimming: 7 bases; junction bases outside the gene matches: 10. CDR3: CSAPPPTSGSNEQFF. CDR3 in DNA: TGCAGTGCCCCACCCCCGACTAGCGGGAGTAATGAGCAGTTCTTC.

As regards this clonotype: A much bigger clone sits one base away, suggesting this may be a read error. The conserved phenylalanine or tryptophan is not found at the CDR3 terminus, so this likely reflects a read error. J is TRBJ1-1 and V is TRBV11-2; D may be TRBD1 (5 bases). The V end was cut by 5 bases, the J end by 1 base, with 5 bases between. The CDR3 has 12 residues. Germline lookup yields CDR1 SGHAT and CDR2 FQNNGV. The CDR3 region is CASSDRNTEAFI. For the CDR3, the DNA is TGTGCCAGCAGCGACAGGAACACTGAAGCTTTCATT.

At least ten counts were recorded for this clonotype. The chain carries TRBV5-1 and TRBJ2-7, with TRBD1 identical over 11 bases. Trimming at V came to 7 bases and at J to 6 bases, leaving 9 bases not matched to a gene. This CDR3 spans 14 amino acids. Germline CDR1 reads SGHRS; CDR2 reads YFSETQ. The CDR3, as DNA: TGCGCCAGCGGCCCCGGGACAGGGGGAACCGAGCAGTACTTC. Translated, it gives CASGPGTGGTEQYF.

This clonotype was observed at least ten times. The rearrangement uses TRBV5-1 and TRBJ2-3; the D gene is possibly TRBD1 (5 bases). Germline CDR1 is SGHRS and CDR2 is YFSETQ. Trimming stripped 0 bases from V and 4 bases from J, with 6 bases between. This CDR3 has 13 amino acids. In DNA, the CDR3 is TGCGCCAGCAGCTTGGGGGGCCCAGATACGCAGTATTTT. This sequence encodes CASSLGGPDTQYF.

This clonotype was seen many times. This sequence joins TRBV18 and TRBJ2-3, with 7 bases that match TRBD1. CDR1 is KGHSH, CDR2 LQKENI, per germline. Losses at the gene ends were 3 bases for V and 3 bases for J; bases not matched to a gene: 3. This CDR3 has 14 amino acids. This CDR3 is CASSPNRGTDTQYF. The CDR3 region has the DNA TGTGCCAGCTCACCCAACAGGGGAACAGATACGCAGTATTTT.

This clonotype showed up just a few times. The chain carries TRBV3-1 and TRBJ2-7; a weak D match, TRBD1 (5 bases). The V gene lost 4 bases and the J gene lost 9 bases, with 10 bases spanning the gap. Looked up from germline, CDR1 is LGHDT and CDR2 is YNNKEL (reference sequence). The CDR3 has 11 residues. The CDR3 sequence: CASSPGIRQYF. The CDR3 region has the DNA TGTGCCAGCAGCCCAGGGATTAGGCAGTACTTC.

This clonotype was recorded many times. The rearrangement uses TRBV3-1 and TRBJ1-1, with 7 bases fitting TRBD1. The CDR3 has 14 amino acids. After removal of 2 bases from V and 5 bases from J, the junction contained 5 bases not matched to a gene. CDR1 LGHDT and CDR2 YNNKEL come from the germline V gene (reference sequence). CDR3 loop: CASSQSDRRTEAFF. The CDR3 coding sequence is TGTGCCAGCAGCCAATCGGACAGGAGGACTGAAGCTTTCTTT.

This clonotype was counted many times. The V and J genes are TRBV20-1 and TRBJ2-7; D not certain. CDR1 is DFQATT and CDR2 is SNEGSKA in the germline V gene (reference sequence). This CDR3 region has 13 residues. The V end lost 2 bases, the J end lost 0 bases, and 8 bases lay between the germline ends. The CDR3, as DNA: TGCAGTGCTAGACAGGTTCTCTCCTACGAGCAGTACTTC. It encodes CSARQVLSYEQYF.

Many counts were recorded for this clonotype. The chain combines TRBV7-2 with TRBJ2-3; tentatively, D is TRBD1 (5 bases). The CDR3 runs 18 residues. CDR1 and CDR2 from the germline V gene are SGHTA and FQGNSA. V lost 5 bases and J 4 bases, leaving 25 bases between the germline ends. The CDR3 sequence: CASSNLRGDWRQADTQYF. The CDR3 DNA is TGTGCCAGCAGCAACCTAAGGGGCGACTGGCGGCAGGCAGATACGCAGTATTTT.

This clonotype was seen many times. The chain uses TRBV20-1 and TRBJ1-2; D possibly corresponds to TRBD1 (6 bases). Between the trimmed V and J ends, which lost 3 bases and 8 bases, there was a span of 22 bases. The CDR3 is made up of 15 amino acids. Germline CDR1 reads DFQATT; CDR2 reads SNEGSKA (reference sequence). The CDR3 spells CSASAVQGSLGGYTF. Written as DNA, the CDR3 is TGCAGTGCTAGCGCTGTACAGGGATCCCTAGGCGGCTACACCTTC.

About this clonotype itself: A junction boundary mismatches the germline segment, possibly from a read error. The rearrangement joins TRBV4-1 to TRBJ1-2, with D maybe TRBD1 (5 bases). The CDR3 loop spans 15 amino acids. Per the germline V gene, CDR1 is MGHRA and CDR2 is YSYEKL. CDR3 amino acids: CATSPGDYSNYGYTF. CDR3 DNA: TGCGCCACCAGCCCGGGGGACTATTCTAACTATGGCTACACCTTC.

This clonotype has a handful of counts. This chain connects TRBV7-3 to TRBJ2-2; D call uncertain. CDR3 size: 14 residues. CDR1 is SGHTA and CDR2 is FQGTGA in the germline V gene. Trimming took 1 base from V and 6 from J, leaving 9 bases between them. As DNA, the CDR3 is TGTGCCAGCAGCTTAAGTGGTCTCCCCGGGGAGCTGTTTTTT. It translates to CASSLSGLPGELFF.

Many counts were recorded for this clonotype. V gene TRBV11-2 combines with J gene TRBJ2-3; D may match TRBD1 or TRBD2 (5 bases each). CDR3 size: 17 residues. V was trimmed by 1 base and J by 1 base, leaving 15 bases between them. The germline CDR1 and CDR2 sequences are SGHAT and FQNNGV. CDR3 loop: CASSLVGLARGTDTQYF. In DNA form, the CDR3 reads TGTGCCAGCAGCTTAGTGGGGCTAGCCAGGGGCACAGATACGCAGTATTTT.

Ten or more counts support this clonotype. CDR3: CASSFSGRNTGELFF. The CDR3, as DNA: TGTGCCAGCAGCTTTAGCGGGAGGAACACCGGGGAGCTGTTTTTT. The chain employs TRBV13 and TRBJ2-2; TRBD2 aligns across 9 bases. Germline V gives CDR1 PRHDT, CDR2 FYEKMQ (reference sequence). Trimming took 3 bases from V and 1 from J; bases not matched to a gene: 0. The CDR3 covers 15 residues.